The T cell receptor (beta chain) described here comes from a study of control samples from healthy donors and cancer patients. Data came from immunoSEQ multiplex PCR; TCRdb stores just in-frame clones and leaves some out. The sample holds fewer than 90,000 clones; 70% to 90% are singletons and the top ten take under 2.5%. Trimming took 2 bases from V and 0 from J; bases not matched to a gene: 4. CDR1 and CDR2 (germline): MNHEY, SMNVEV (reference sequence). The length of the CDR3 is 16 residues. The chain employs TRBV27 and TRBJ2-3; 8 bases map to TRBD2. The sample was PBMCs. This sequence originates from a woman aged 55-70 years with head and neck cancer. In DNA form, the CDR3 reads TGTGCCAGCAGTTTACTAGCGGGTTCTAGCACAGATACGCAGTATTTT. This codes for CASSLLAGSSTDTQYF.